Following are 17 T cell receptor beta chains from one sample sequenced in a study of cytomegalovirus exposure and HLA in healthy donors. PCR was performed using 60 Vbeta and 13 Jbeta primers. Clones were sequenced by immunoSEQ multiplex PCR, and TCRdb holds only the in-frame ones, with some missing. The table has over 100,000 clones, over 60% seen once. The sequencing input was PBMCs. All receptors derive from a woman aged 18-30 years in good health and CMV-seropositive.

V and J are TRBV30 and TRBJ2-7; 11 bases line up with TRBD2. The junction had 11 bases not matched to a gene; V was cut back by 6 bases and J by 7 bases. Germline V lookup: CDR1 GTSNPN, CDR2 SVGIG (reference sequence). CDR3 length: 14 residues. Here the CDR3 reads CACPSGRSVGEQYF. CDR3 DNA: TGTGCCTGCCCTAGCGGGAGGTCCGTAGGAGAGCAGTACTTC.

V usage is TRBV6-5 and J usage is TRBJ2-7; TRBD1 matches 9 bases. The J segment lost 4 bases and the V segment lost 5 bases, leaving 9 bases of the junction unmatched. CDR3 size: 15 residues. CDR1 and CDR2 (germline): MNHEY, SVGAGI. The CDR3 here is CASSPTGTGPYEQYF. DNA of the CDR3: TGTGCCAGCAGTCCAACCGGGACAGGGCCTTACGAGCAGTACTTC.

This sequence joins TRBV9 and TRBJ2-2; 7 bases are a match to TRBD2. Germline-derived CDR1 and CDR2 are SGDLS and YYNGEE. Unmatched junction bases numbered 9, after V lost 6 bases and J lost 4 bases. This CDR3 region has 15 residues. The CDR3 sequence is CASTPRGGPTGELFF. DNA of the CDR3: TGTGCCAGCACCCCTCGGGGAGGGCCCACCGGGGAGCTGTTTTTT.

On this clone: One end of the junction does not line up with germline, which may come from a read error. The rearrangement joins TRBV10-2 to TRBJ1-5, with a possible D match to TRBD1 (6 bases). The CDR3 is 13 amino acids. Germline CDR1 and CDR2: WSHSY and SAAADI. The CDR3: CASSEGGKQPQHF. CDR3 nucleotides: TGCGCCAGCAGTGAGGGGGGCAAGCAGCCCCAGCATTTT.

The V and J genes are TRBV5-1 and TRBJ2-4; a weak D match, TRBD1 (5 bases). This CDR3 is built from 15 residues. Germline CDR1 is SGHRS and CDR2 is YFSETQ. Trimming took off 4 bases at V and 6 bases at J, with 17 bases between the two ends. The CDR3 sequence is CASSGRQSPLNIQYF. DNA for the CDR3: TGCGCCAGCAGCGGAAGACAGAGCCCCCTAAACATTCAGTACTTC.

The rearrangement links TRBV27 to TRBJ2-7; no clear D. The germline gives CDR1 MNHEY, CDR2 SMNVEV (reference sequence). This CDR3 spans 9 amino acids. V was cut by 11 bases and J by 6 bases, with 8 bases left in between. The CDR3 nucleotides are TGTGCCGATCCCGGCGAGCAGTACTTC. Its translation is CADPGEQYF.

The chain carries TRBV7-8 and TRBJ1-5; D may be TRBD1 (5 bases). Trimming left V 1 base short and J 4 bases short, with 8 bases between. The CDR3 totals 14 residues. Germline V gene sequence: CDR1 SGHVS, CDR2 FQNEAQ. This CDR3 is CASSLVQGNQPQHF. CDR3 DNA: TGTGCCAGCAGCTTAGTCCAGGGAAATCAGCCCCAGCATTTT.

Only one count was recorded for this clone. The genes are TRBV2 and TRBJ2-1; TRBD2 aligns across 12 bases. J gave up 6 bases and V 6 bases, and 12 bases lay outside the gene matches. The germline V gene encodes CDR1 SNHLY and CDR2 FYNNEI. This CDR3 comprises 17 residues. The DNA of the CDR3 is TGTGCCAGCAGGACATATGGAGGACTAGCGGGGAGCAATGAGCAGTTCTTC. Translating it yields CASRTYGGLAGSNEQFF. Using reference TRBV2 and TRBJ2-1 for the parts outside the CDR3, the full variable domain is EPEVTQTPSHQVTQMGQEVILRCVPISNHLYFYWYRQILGQKVEFLVSFYNNEISEKSEIFDDQFSVERPDGSNFTLKIRSTKLEDSAMYFCASRTYGGLAGSNEQFFGPGTRLTVL.

This sequence joins TRBV5-5 and TRBJ1-2; D is uncertain. Germline V gives CDR1 SGHKS, CDR2 YYEKEE (reference sequence). CDR3 length: 15 amino acids. Trimming left V 0 bases short and J 4 bases short, with 13 bases between. The CDR3 here is CASSLAWAGSYGYTF. The CDR3 DNA is TGTGCCAGCAGCTTGGCCTGGGCAGGAAGCTATGGCTACACCTTC.

This clone was seen a handful of times. The chain combines TRBV7-3 with TRBJ2-7, with 8 bases fitting TRBD1. J gave up 3 bases and V 5 bases, and 6 bases lay outside the gene matches. The germline CDR1 and CDR2 sequences are SGHTA and FQGTGA. This CDR3 is 14 amino acids long. The CDR3 loop is CASSPTGADYEQYF. Here the CDR3 DNA reads TGTGCCAGCAGCCCGACAGGGGCCGACTACGAGCAGTACTTC.

This chain joins TRBV2 and TRBJ1-4; no definite D call. V was pared by 6 bases and J by 5 bases, with 16 bases between. The germline CDR1 and CDR2 sequences are SNHLY and FYNNEI. The CDR3 runs 15 residues. CDR3 region: CASREDGIVNEKLFF. As DNA, the CDR3 is TGTGCCAGCAGAGAGGACGGGATCGTGAATGAAAAACTGTTTTTT.

This chain connects TRBV6-5 to TRBJ1-1, with a weak D call TRBD1 (5 bases). The CDR3 has 14 residues. V was pared by 4 bases and J by 2 bases, with 11 bases between. Germline-derived CDR1 and CDR2 are MNHEY and SVGAGI. This chain's CDR3 is CASSWGGANTEAFF. The DNA for the CDR3 is TGTGCCAGCAGTTGGGGCGGGGCCAACACTGAAGCTTTCTTT.

The chain recombines TRBV7-2 with TRBJ1-5; 10 bases agree with TRBD1. CDR3 size: 14 residues. From germline, CDR1 is SGHTA and CDR2 FQGNSA. The V and J ends lost 3 bases and 5 bases, in that order; junction bases with no gene match: 1. The CDR3 loop reads CASSLTGGYQPQHF. CDR3 nucleotide sequence: TGTGCCAGCAGCTTGACAGGGGGCTATCAGCCCCAGCATTTT.

The rearrangement links TRBV28 to TRBJ1-2, with 9 nucleotides matching TRBD1. The CDR3 extends over 14 amino acids. Losses at the gene ends were 7 bases for V and 6 bases for J; bases not matched to a gene: 9. Germline CDR1 reads MDHEN; CDR2 reads SYDVKM. DNA for the CDR3: TGTGCCAGCACCAGGACAGGGGCATGGGATGGCTACACCTTC. Protein product: CASTRTGAWDGYTF.

The chain employs TRBV7-9 and TRBJ2-1; 9 bases match TRBD2. The germline V gene encodes CDR1 SEHNR and CDR2 FQNEAQ (reference sequence). The junction had 15 bases not matched to a gene; V was cut back by 4 bases and J by 14 bases. CDR3 size: 15 residues. Here the CDR3 DNA reads TGTGCCAGCAGCTCCACGAACGGGCGGGAGGGCCCGGAGTTCTTC. Its protein product is CASSSTNGREGPEFF.

This sequence joins TRBV30 and TRBJ2-1; TRBD2 matches 8 bases. Per the germline V gene, CDR1 is GTSNPN and CDR2 is SVGIG (reference sequence). J was trimmed by 8 bases and V by 2 bases; bases with no gene match: 8. The CDR3 is made up of 14 amino acids. The DNA for the CDR3 is TGTGCCTGGAGTATCGGCGGGGGGCAGGATGAGCAGTTCTTC. Translated: CAWSIGGGQDEQFF.

V is TRBV28 and J is TRBJ2-7; D is perhaps TRBD2 (5 bases). The length of the CDR3 is 17 residues. Germline V gene lookup returns CDR1 MDHEN and CDR2 SYDVKM. V lost 0 bases and J 0 bases, leaving 15 bases between the germline ends. CDR3 sequence reads: CASSLWLRAASSYEQYF. The CDR3 DNA reads TGTGCCAGCAGTTTATGGTTACGAGCGGCCTCCTCCTACGAGCAGTACTTC. Filled out from reference TRBV28 and TRBJ2-7, the complete variable domain reads DVKVTQSSRYLVKRTGEKVFLECVQDMDHENMFWYRQDPGLGLRLIYFSYDVKMKEKGDIPEGYSVSREKKERFSLILESASTNQTSMYLCASSLWLRAASSYEQYFGPGTRLTVT.